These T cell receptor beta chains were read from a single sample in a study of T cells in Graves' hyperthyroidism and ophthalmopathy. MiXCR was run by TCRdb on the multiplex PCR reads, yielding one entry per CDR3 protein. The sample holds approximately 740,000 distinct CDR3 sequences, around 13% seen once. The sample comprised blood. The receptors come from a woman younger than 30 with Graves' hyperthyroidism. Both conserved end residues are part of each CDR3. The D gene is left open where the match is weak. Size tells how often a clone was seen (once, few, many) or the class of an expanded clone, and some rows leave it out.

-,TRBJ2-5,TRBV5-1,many,TGCGCCAGCAGCTTGGTGGGGGAGTTCGGGGAGACCCAGTACTTC,CASSLVGEFGETQYF
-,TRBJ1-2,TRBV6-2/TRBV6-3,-,TGTGCCAGCACCACTATCAGTTTAAGGGTCGGCTACACCTTC,CASTTISLRVGYTF
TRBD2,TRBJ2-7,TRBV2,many,TGTGCCAGCAGTGACCCGTCGGGACTAGCGGGAGGGCCGGACGAGCAGTACTTC,CASSDPSGLAGGPDEQYF
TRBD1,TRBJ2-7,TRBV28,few,TGTGCCAGCACCCTCGGGGACAGGGCCCACGAGCAGTACTTC,CASTLGDRAHEQYF
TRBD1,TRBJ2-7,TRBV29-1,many,TGCAGCGTTGAATGGACAGGGGACCCCTACGAGCAGTACTTC,CSVEWTGDPYEQYF
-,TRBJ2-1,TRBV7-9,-,TGTGCCAGCAGCCCCGGCAGACCCCGAATCAATGAGCAGTTCTTC,CASSPGRPRINEQFF
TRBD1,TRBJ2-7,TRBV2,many,TGTGCCAGCAGTGAAAGGGGACAGGGCAACTACGAGCAGTACTTC,CASSERGQGNYEQYF
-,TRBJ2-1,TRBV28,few,TGTGCCAGCAGTCTTTACGATGGCAATGAGCAGTTCTTC,CASSLYDGNEQFF
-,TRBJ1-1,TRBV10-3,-,TGTGCCATCAGTGGAACAGTTAACACTGAAGCTTTCTTT,CAISGTVNTEAFF
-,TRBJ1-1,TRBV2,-,TGTGCCAGCAGTGACGACAAATTCACGGCTTTCTTT,CASSDDKFTAFF
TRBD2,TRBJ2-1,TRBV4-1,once,TGCGCCAGCAGCCAAGGACGGGGGCAGACTAGCGGGACGAATGAGCAGTTCTTC,CASSQGRGQTSGTNEQFF
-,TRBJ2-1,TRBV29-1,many,TGCAGCGTTGGGCTAGGCTCCTACAATGAGCAGTTCTTC,CSVGLGSYNEQFF
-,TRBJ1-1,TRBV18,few,TGTGCCAGCTCATCTACGCCCGGTGACACTGAAGCTTTCTTT,CASSSTPGDTEAFF
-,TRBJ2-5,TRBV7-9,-,TGTGCCAGCAGCTTCGGTAGCCTCGCGTCCCAGTACTTC,CASSFGSLASQYF
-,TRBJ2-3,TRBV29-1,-,TGCAGCGTCGAACGGATAGATACGCAGTATTTT,CSVERIDTQYF
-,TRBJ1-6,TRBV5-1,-,TGCGCCAGCAGCTTTAACCGGAACCCTTCACCCCTCCACTTT,CASSFNRNPSPLHF
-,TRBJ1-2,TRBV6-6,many,TGTGCCAGCAGTTACGGGCAGGGTGGAGGTTTCGGCTACACCTTC,CASSYGQGGGFGYTF
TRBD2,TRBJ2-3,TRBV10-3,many,TGTGCCATCAGTGAGGAACTAGCGGGAGGACCCACAGATACGCAGTATTTT,CAISEELAGGPTDTQYF
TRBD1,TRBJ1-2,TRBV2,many,TGTGCCAGCAAGGGGGCAGGAGGCTACACCTTC,CASKGAGGYTF
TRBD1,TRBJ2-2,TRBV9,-,TGTGCCAGCAGCGTAAGGGCCAGGGGGCCGAACACCGGGGAGCTGTTTTTT,CASSVRARGPNTGELFF
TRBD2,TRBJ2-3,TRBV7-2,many,TGTGCCAGCAGCTCCCTTGCGGGAGGTACCACAGATACGCAGTATTTT,CASSSLAGGTTDTQYF
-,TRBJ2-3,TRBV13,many,TGTGCCAGCAGCTCCTCCCTCAGCGGGCCAAGCACAGATACGCAGTATTTT,CASSSSLSGPSTDTQYF
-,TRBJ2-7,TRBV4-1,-,TGCGCCAGCAGCGCCCTTAGTAGTACCTACGAGCAGTACTTC,CASSALSSTYEQYF
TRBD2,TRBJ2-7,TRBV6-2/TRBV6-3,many,TGTGCCAGCAGTTTGGCTAGCGGGAGGAGGTCCTACGAGCAGTACTTC,CASSLASGRRSYEQYF
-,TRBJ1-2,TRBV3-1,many,TGTGCCAGCAGCCAAGCGGCAGGGTCTAACTATGGCTACACCTTC,CASSQAAGSNYGYTF
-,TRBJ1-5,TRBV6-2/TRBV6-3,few,TGTGCCAGCAGTTTAGGCAGGGGAGAACAGCCCCAGCATTTT,CASSLGRGEQPQHF
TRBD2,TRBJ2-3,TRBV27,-,TGTGCCAGCTCCGTGTCCGGGATGGGACTAGCAGGAGATACGCAGTATTTT,CASSVSGMGLAGDTQYF
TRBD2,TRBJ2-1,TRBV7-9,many,TGTGCCAGCTACGCGGGGGGCGCGGGGAATGAGCAGTTCTTC,CASYAGGAGNEQFF
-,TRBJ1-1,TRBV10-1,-,TGCGCCAGCAGTGAGTCGAAGGCCCGGACAGTGAACACTGAAGCTTTCTTT,CASSESKARTVNTEAFF
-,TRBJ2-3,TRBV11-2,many,TGTGCCAGCAGCGAGGAGGCACTAACGCAGTATTTT,CASSEEALTQYF
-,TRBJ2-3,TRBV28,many,TGTGCCAGCAGTTCACCTGCCGGAATGTGGGGCACAGATACGCAGTATTTT,CASSSPAGMWGTDTQYF
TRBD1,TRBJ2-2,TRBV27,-,TGTGCCAGCAGGAACAGGGGTATTGGGGAGCTGTTTTTT,CASRNRGIGELFF
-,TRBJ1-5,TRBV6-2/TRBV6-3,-,TGTGCCAGTACAGGGCGTGTGAGCAATCAGCCCCAGCATTTT,CASTGRVSNQPQHF
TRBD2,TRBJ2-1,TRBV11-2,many,TGTGCCAGCAGCCCTCGAACTAGCGGAGTCTACAATGAGCAGTTCTTC,CASSPRTSGVYNEQFF
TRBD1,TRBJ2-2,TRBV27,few,TGTGCCAGCAGTTTAGAGAGGGGACAGGGTCCCACCGGGGAGCTGTTTTTT,CASSLERGQGPTGELFF
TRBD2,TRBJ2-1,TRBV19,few,TGTGCCAGTAGTATGGCCTGGAGCGGGAGATTAAATGAGCAGTTCTTC,CASSMAWSGRLNEQFF
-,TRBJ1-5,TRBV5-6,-,TGTGCCAGCAGCTCGTCGGTGCGGGAGGGGCAGCCCCAGCATTTT,CASSSSVREGQPQHF
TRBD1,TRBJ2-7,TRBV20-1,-,TGCAGTGCTAGAGTCACAGGGGCCTACGAGCAGTACTTC,CSARVTGAYEQYF
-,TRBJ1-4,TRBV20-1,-,TGCAGTGCTGGGGAGGAAGGTGCAACTAATGAAAAACTGTTTTTT,CSAGEEGATNEKLFF
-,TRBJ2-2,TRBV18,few,TGTGCCAGCTTACCACCGGGGGTTTGGAACACCGGGGAGCTGTTTTTT,CASLPPGVWNTGELFF
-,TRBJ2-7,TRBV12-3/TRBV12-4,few,TGTGCCAGCAGTTTTCAGGACCCAAGCTCCTACGAGCAGTACTTC,CASSFQDPSSYEQYF
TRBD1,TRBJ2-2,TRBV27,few,TGTGCCAGCAGTTATCTCCGGACAGGGATGAAGACCGGGGAGCTGTTTTTT,CASSYLRTGMKTGELFF
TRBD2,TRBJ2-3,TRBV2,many,TGTGCCAGCATAAGGCTAGCGGGAGGGCCGCGCACAGATACGCAGTATTTT,CASIRLAGGPRTDTQYF
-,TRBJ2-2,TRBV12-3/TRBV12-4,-,TGTGCCAGCAGTTCGATAAACACCGGGGAGCTGTTTTTT,CASSSINTGELFF
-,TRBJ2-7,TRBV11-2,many,TGTGCCAGCAGCTTTCGTTTCTTGGACATCGGCGAGCAGTACTTC,CASSFRFLDIGEQYF
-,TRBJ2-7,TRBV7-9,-,TGTGCCAGCAGCTTAGGCCCGGGGACGGTAGGCTACGAGCAGTACTTC,CASSLGPGTVGYEQYF
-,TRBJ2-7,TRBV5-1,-,TGCGCCAGCAGCTTGCGTCTGAGCTCCTACGAGCAGTACTTC,CASSLRLSSYEQYF
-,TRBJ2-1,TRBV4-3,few,TGCGCCAGCAGCCAAGTCGGACGAGTCAGATACAATGAGCAGTTCTTC,CASSQVGRVRYNEQFF
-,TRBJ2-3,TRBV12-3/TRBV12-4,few,TGTGCCAGCCAGACCAAGACAGATACGCAGTATTTT,CASQTKTDTQYF
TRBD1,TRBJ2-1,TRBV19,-,TGTGCCAGTAGTAGAGGCCGGACAGGGGGAAGGAATGAGCAGTTCTTC,CASSRGRTGGRNEQFF